This T cell receptor (beta chain) was captured in a study of T cell changes during pregnancy in multiple sclerosis. TCRdb's copy holds only in-frame clones and misses some; the assay was immunoSEQ multiplex PCR. The table has more than 35,000 clones, 75% to 95% seen once. Germline V gene data show CDR1 as SGHTA and CDR2 as FQGNSA. This CDR3 contains 14 residues. The V gene lost 6 bases and the J gene lost 8 bases, with 17 bases spanning the gap. The sequences come from CD4+ T cells from peripheral blood mononuclear cells, collected in the third trimester of pregnancy. The origin of this receptor is a female donor in good health, enrolled as a control in a pregnancy study. The genes are TRBV7-2 and TRBJ1-3; maybe TRBD1 (6 bases). CDR3 protein: CASRAAGTKYTIYF. CDR3 DNA sequence: TGTGCCAGCAGGGCGGCCGGGACAAAATACACCATATATTTT.